Given below is one T cell receptor (beta chain) in context. A read error may account for a junction end that differs from germline. With a constant-region primer, TCR beta cDNA was made from approximately 500 ng of total RNA. Three-round nested multiplex PCR performed with slightly modified ARM-PCR produced the TCR beta libraries. TRBV1-TRBV30 forward and Cbeta reverse primers drove the first two roughly 10-cycle rounds. TCRdb reprocessed the multiplex PCR reads via MiXCR and lists one record per CDR3 protein. The data contain about 110,000 distinct CDR3 sequences, approximately 80% of them singletons. Each 20-30 mg portion of unsorted bulk tissue served as the source for co-extraction of RNA and DNA. The cohort consisted of patients whose primary liver carcinoma was surgically resected. Each tumor had five separate regions sampled. The data derive from a study of tumor-infiltrating lymphocytes in primary liver carcinoma. Study-level background: The study enrolled male and female patients aged 30 to 69 years.

The length of the CDR3 is 13 residues. The TCR originated in a man between 35 and 55 years old with primary liver carcinoma and hepatitis B virus infection. Specimen: liver tumor tissue from sampling region 3. Subset denoted: tumor region T3, left-lateral pole. The chain employs TRBV12-3 or TRBV12-4 and TRBJ2-2; D is perhaps TRBD2 (6 bases). CDR3 in amino acids: CASNSDYTGEMFF. As DNA, the CDR3 is TGTGCCAGCAATTCGGACTACACCGGGGAGATGTTTTTT.